The T cell receptor beta chain under discussion was sequenced for a study of tissue T cells after allogeneic stem cell transplantation. Overall study results and limits: Only a limited share of tissue TCRs appeared in blood or spleen.

Comments on this clone: No antigen is known for it. The listed genes are named as in mouse. Read sequence stops 1 residue before the CDR3 end, and the germline J gene provides the missing end.

Data came from immunoSEQ multiplex PCR; TCRdb stores just in-frame clones and leaves some out. The table records about 7,400 clones, around 37% of them present only once. Time point noted: mouse harvest day 14 after allogeneic transplant. Tail vein injection delivered 10^7 T-cell-depleted bone marrow cells and 10^6 splenic CD5+ T cells. Mice had MHC-mismatched B6 into BALB/c GVHD, sampled day 7 or 14. The CDR3 is 18 amino acids. Germline V CDR1 and CDR2: KGHPV, FQNQEV (reference sequence). After removal of 0 bases from V and 3 bases from J, the junction contained 7 bases not matched to a gene. The chain joins TRBV26 to TRBJ2-2, with 10 positions matching TRBD2. This TCR came from a female BALB/c mouse given C57BL/6 T cells with graft-versus-host disease after an allogeneic hematopoietic cell transplant. Sequenced input: skin. CDR3 DNA (partial): TGTGCCAGCAGTCTGTCTCCCGGGACTGGGGCCTACACCGGGCAGCTCTAC. Amino acids: CASSLSPGTGAYTGQLY. The full CDR3 sequence reads CASSLSPGTGAYTGQLYF.